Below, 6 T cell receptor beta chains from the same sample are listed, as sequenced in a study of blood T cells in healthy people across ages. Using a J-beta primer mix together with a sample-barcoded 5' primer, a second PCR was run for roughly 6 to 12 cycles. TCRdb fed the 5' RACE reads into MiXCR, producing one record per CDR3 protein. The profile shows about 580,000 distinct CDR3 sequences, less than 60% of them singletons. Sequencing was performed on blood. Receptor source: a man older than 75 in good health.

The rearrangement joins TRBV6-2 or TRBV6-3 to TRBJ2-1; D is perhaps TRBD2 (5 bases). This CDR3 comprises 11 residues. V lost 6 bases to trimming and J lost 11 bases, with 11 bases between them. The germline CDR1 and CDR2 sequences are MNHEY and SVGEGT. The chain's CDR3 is CASSNGDKQFF. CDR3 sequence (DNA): TGTGCCAGCAGCAACGGGGATAAGCAGTTCTTC.

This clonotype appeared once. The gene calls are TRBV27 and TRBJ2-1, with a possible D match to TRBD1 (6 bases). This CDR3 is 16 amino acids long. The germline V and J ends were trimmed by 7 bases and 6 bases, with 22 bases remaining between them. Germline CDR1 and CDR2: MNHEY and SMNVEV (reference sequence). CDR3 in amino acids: CASIPSGGHPGNEQFF. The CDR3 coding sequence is TGTGCCAGCATACCCTCTGGGGGCCACCCAGGCAATGAGCAGTTCTTC.

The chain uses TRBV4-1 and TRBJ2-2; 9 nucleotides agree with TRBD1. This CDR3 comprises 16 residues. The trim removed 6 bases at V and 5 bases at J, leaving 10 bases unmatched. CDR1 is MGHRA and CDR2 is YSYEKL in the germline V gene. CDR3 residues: CASSKGGQGTTGELFF. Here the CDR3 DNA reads TGCGCCAGCAGTAAAGGTGGACAGGGGACAACCGGGGAGCTGTTTTTT.

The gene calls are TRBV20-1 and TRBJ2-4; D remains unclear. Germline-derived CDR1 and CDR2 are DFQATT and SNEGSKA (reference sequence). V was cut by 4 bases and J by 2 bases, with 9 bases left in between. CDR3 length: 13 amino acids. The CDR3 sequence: CSATPQTKNIQYF. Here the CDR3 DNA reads TGCAGTGCTACACCGCAGACCAAAAACATTCAGTACTTC.

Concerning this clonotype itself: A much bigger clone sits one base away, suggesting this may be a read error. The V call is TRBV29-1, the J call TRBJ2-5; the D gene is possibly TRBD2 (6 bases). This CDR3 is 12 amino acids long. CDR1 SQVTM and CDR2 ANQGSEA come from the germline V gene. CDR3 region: CSVGISGETRYF. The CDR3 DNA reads TGCAGCGTTGGAATTAGCGGAGAGACCCGGTACTTC.

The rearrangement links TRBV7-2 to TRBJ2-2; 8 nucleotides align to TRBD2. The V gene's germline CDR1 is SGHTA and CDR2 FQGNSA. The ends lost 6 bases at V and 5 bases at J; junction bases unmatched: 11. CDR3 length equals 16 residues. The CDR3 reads CASRTPPSGRTGELFF. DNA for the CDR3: TGTGCCAGCAGAACGCCCCCTAGCGGGCGAACCGGGGAGCTGTTTTTT.